These 21 T cell receptor beta chains were sequenced from one sample in a study of cytomegalovirus exposure and HLA in healthy donors. The PCR employed 60 Vbeta primers together with 13 Jbeta primers. The protocol was immunoSEQ multiplex PCR, while the TCRdb copy is restricted to in-frame clones and leaves out a portion. The sample's table shows 93,000 or so clones. Sequencing was performed on PBMCs. These TCRs come from a middle-aged man in good health and CMV-seronegative.

The CDR3 reads CASSLFGLAENIQYF. The CDR3 DNA reads as TGCGCCAGCAGCTTATTCGGACTAGCAGAAAACATTCAGTACTTC. The chain joins TRBV5-1 to TRBJ2-4; 8 nucleotides match TRBD2. The CDR3 consists of 15 residues. Germline lookup yields CDR1 SGHRS and CDR2 YFSETQ. After removal of 2 bases from V and 5 bases from J, the junction contained 6 bases not matched to a gene.

This chain uses TRBV6-5 with TRBJ2-1; 7 bases fit TRBD2. Trimming took 7 bases from V and 9 from J; bases not matched to a gene: 15. Germline CDR1 reads MNHEY; CDR2 reads SVGAGI. This CDR3 region has 15 residues. The CDR3 DNA is TGTGCCAGCACGTTTAGTCTAGCGGATTTCGGTGAGCAGTTCTTC. Translation gives CASTFSLADFGEQFF.

The chain recombines TRBV27 with TRBJ1-4; TRBD1 matches at 7 bases. This CDR3 is 15 amino acids long. CDR1 is MNHEY and CDR2 is SMNVEV in the germline V gene (reference sequence). V shed 3 bases, J shed 10 bases, and the junction held 11 bases outside the gene matches. The DNA for the CDR3 is TGTGCCAGCAGTTTTCGGACAGGCCCTCCCGGAAAACTGTTTTTT. Encoded protein: CASSFRTGPPGKLFF.

The chain has TRBV6-6 and TRBJ1-2, with a tentative D call TRBD1 (5 bases). CDR3 length: 15 residues. The V gene lost 6 bases and the J gene lost 4 bases, with 18 bases spanning the gap. Germline V CDR1 and CDR2: MNHNY, SVGAGI (reference sequence). In DNA, the CDR3 is TGTGCCAGCAGAAACGGCCGGCAGGGTACCTATGGCTACACCTTC. Amino acid sequence: CASRNGRQGTYGYTF.

This rearrangement joins TRBV7-9 to TRBJ1-3; 7 bases align to TRBD1. Germline CDR1 and CDR2: SEHNR and FQNEAQ (reference sequence). There are 14 residues in the CDR3. With 4 bases clipped from V and 2 bases from J, the junction kept 2 bases outside the gene matches. The CDR3 bases are TGTGCCAGCAGCTCCACAGGGGCTGGAAACACCATATATTTT. This encodes CASSSTGAGNTIYF.

J is TRBJ2-4 and V is TRBV6-6, with TRBD2 matching 9 bases. Germline V CDR1 and CDR2: MNHNY, SVGAGI (reference sequence). Unmatched junction bases numbered 3, after V lost 5 bases and J lost 1 base. This CDR3 contains 15 residues. The CDR3 DNA reads TGTGCCAGCAGTGGTAGCGGGAGCGCCAAAAACATTCAGTACTTC. This translates into CASSGSGSAKNIQYF.

The chain joins TRBV30 to TRBJ2-2; D call uncertain. Germline V CDR1 and CDR2: GTSNPN, SVGIG (reference sequence). The V end was cut by 2 bases, the J end by 2 bases, with 6 bases between. This CDR3 has 13 residues. CDR3 sequence reads: CAWSPSNTGELFF. The DNA for the CDR3 is TGTGCCTGGAGTCCGAGCAACACCGGGGAGCTGTTTTTT. The full variable domain, completed using reference TRBV30 and TRBJ2-2, is SQTIHQWPATLVQPVGSPLSLECTVEGTSNPNLYWYRQAAGRGLQLLFYSVGIGQISSEVPQNLSASRPQDRQFILSSKKLLLSDSGFYLCAWSPSNTGELFFGEGSRLTVL.

This chain connects TRBV19 to TRBJ2-7, with 7 bases identical to TRBD2. The CDR3 totals 14 residues. Trimming removed 3 bases from V and 3 bases from J; junction bases left unmatched: 5. Per germline, CDR1 LNHDA and CDR2 SQIVND (reference sequence). CDR3 protein: CASSISTSIYEQYF. CDR3 nucleotides: TGTGCCAGTAGTATCTCGACTAGCATCTACGAGCAGTACTTC.

A remark on this clone: Other nucleotide sequences in the sample specify the same CDR3. The rearrangement uses TRBV5-6 and TRBJ2-3; no firm D call. The V gene lost 1 base and the J gene lost 2 bases, with 2 bases spanning the gap. The CDR3 loop spans 12 amino acids. Germline values: CDR1 SGHDT, CDR2 YYEEEE. The CDR3 sequence: CASSLYTDTQYF. The CDR3, as DNA: TGTGCCAGCAGCTTGTACACAGATACGCAGTATTTT.

This chain links TRBV5-1 with TRBJ2-3; no firm D call. The CDR3 length is 15 residues. Trimming stripped 1 base from V and 0 bases from J, with 9 bases between. Germline values: CDR1 SGHRS, CDR2 YFSETQ. CDR3 nucleotides: TGCGCCAGCAGCTTGTGGAGAGGAAGCACAGATACGCAGTATTTT. Translating it yields CASSLWRGSTDTQYF.

The genes are TRBV5-1 and TRBJ2-1; D uncertain. The CDR3 contains 11 residues. The germline CDR1 and CDR2 sequences are SGHRS and YFSETQ. The V end was cut by 7 bases, the J end by 5 bases, with 7 bases between. The CDR3 DNA follows: TGCGCCAGCCGGTTTGACAATGAGCAGTTCTTC. Translated: CASRFDNEQFF.

The chain employs TRBV5-4 and TRBJ2-1; D remains ambiguous. V was cut by 0 bases and J by 9 bases, with 10 bases left in between. CDR1 is SGHNT, CDR2 YYREEE, per germline (reference sequence). The CDR3 is made up of 13 amino acids. CDR3 loop: CASSLDEEGEQFF. The DNA of the CDR3 is TGTGCCAGCAGCTTGGACGAGGAAGGTGAGCAGTTCTTC.

The J gene is TRBJ2-2, the V gene TRBV5-1; D not certain. The germline gives CDR1 SGHRS, CDR2 YFSETQ. The CDR3 totals 13 residues. Trimming shortened V by 0 bases and J by 5 bases, and 5 bases separated the two germline ends. CDR3 region: CASSLGQTGELFF. The CDR3 nucleotides read TGCGCCAGCAGCTTGGGGCAGACCGGGGAGCTGTTTTTT.

DNA of the CDR3: TGTGCCAGCAGCTTAGGACTAGCGGGAAGCACAGATACGCAGTATTTT. Its protein is CASSLGLAGSTDTQYF. V gene TRBV7-2 combines with J gene TRBJ2-3; 11 nucleotides match TRBD2. V was clipped by 1 base and J by 0 bases; unmatched bases: 0. This CDR3 contains 16 residues. Germline CDR1 SGHTA, CDR2 FQGNSA.

The gene calls are TRBV18 and TRBJ2-2, with TRBD1 matching over 7 bases. V lost 0 bases, J lost 7 bases, and 8 bases stayed unmatched. From germline, CDR1 is KGHSH and CDR2 LQKENI. The CDR3 consists of 16 residues. The CDR3 loop is CASSPPSTGTGGELFF. The CDR3 DNA reads as TGTGCCAGCTCACCACCCTCGACAGGGACGGGCGGGGAGCTGTTTTTT.

The CDR3 DNA follows: TGTGCCAGCAGCTCTCCGACAGGGAATGGCTACACCTTC. Translation: CASSSPTGNGYTF. The gene calls are TRBV5-6 and TRBJ1-2; 7 bases fit TRBD1. Trimming cost V 3 bases and J 6 bases; bases outside gene matches: 5. The CDR3 is 13 residues long. Germline V gene lookup returns CDR1 SGHDT and CDR2 YYEEEE. The full variable domain, completed using reference TRBV5-6 and TRBJ1-2, is DAGVTQSPTHLIKTRGQQVTLRCSPKSGHDTVSWYQQALGQGPQFIFQYYEEEERQRGNFPDRFSGHQFPNYSSELNVNALLLGDSALYLCASSSPTGNGYTFGSGTRLTVV.

J is TRBJ2-2 and V is TRBV6-1; the match to TRBD1 covers 10 bases. This CDR3 region has 15 residues. V dropped 3 bases and J dropped 3; count of bases not matched to a gene: 1. Germline CDR1 is MNHNS and CDR2 is SASEGT. The DNA for the CDR3 is TGTGCCAGCAGTGATGGGACAGGGGACACCGGGGAGCTGTTTTTT. Residues: CASSDGTGDTGELFF.

V usage is TRBV5-1 and J usage is TRBJ2-5; TRBD1 might be the D (5 bases). The V and J ends lost 0 bases and 5 bases respectively, with 17 bases between them. There are 16 residues in the CDR3. Germline loops: CDR1 SGHRS, CDR2 YFSETQ. The CDR3 nucleotides are TGCGCCAGCAGCTTGGGCCTCCAAGGATCAGGGGAGACCCAGTACTTC. Protein product: CASSLGLQGSGETQYF.

This chain uses TRBV5-1 with TRBJ1-6; TRBD1 agrees at 8 bases. V lost 5 bases, J lost 8 bases, and 12 bases stayed unmatched. This CDR3 has 16 amino acids. Germline lookup yields CDR1 SGHRS and CDR2 YFSETQ. This CDR3 is CASRFQTGDPDSPLHF. As DNA, the CDR3 is TGCGCCAGCAGATTTCAGACAGGGGACCCAGATTCACCCCTCCACTTT.

The rearrangement links TRBV2 to TRBJ2-2, with 11 bases lining up with TRBD2. V shed 6 bases and J 6 bases; nucleotides not matched to a gene: 6. From germline, CDR1 is SNHLY and CDR2 FYNNEI. This CDR3 comprises 15 residues. The CDR3 here is CASRSSGGRAGELFF. CDR3 DNA sequence: TGTGCCAGCAGATCTAGCGGGGGGCGGGCCGGGGAGCTGTTTTTT.

The gene calls are TRBV11-2 and TRBJ1-3; possibly TRBD1 for D (5 bases). CDR3 length: 15 residues. Germline V CDR1 and CDR2: SGHAT, FQNNGV. V was cut by 3 bases and J by 2 bases, with 11 bases left in between. CDR3 residues: CASSFGRVAGNTIYF. The CDR3 bases are TGTGCCAGCAGCTTCGGCAGGGTGGCTGGAAACACCATATATTTT.